This T cell receptor beta chain was recovered during a study of cytomegalovirus exposure and HLA in healthy donors. Primers for the PCR totalled 60 Vbeta and 13 Jbeta. Sequenced by immunoSEQ multiplex PCR; TCRdb stores in-frame clones only, minus some. Counted here are 100,000 to 150,000 clones, about 74% occurring once; the ten biggest clones make up over 5%. This clone was seen only a few times. The target antigen is unknown. Germline CDR1 and CDR2: LNHNV and YYDKDF (reference sequence). V was shortened by 3 bases and J by 5 bases, with 8 bases between the two germline ends. The CDR3 extends over 13 amino acids. Study-level findings and limits: The productive fraction for most TCR beta V segments was about 87% or about 30% in an earlier analysis. Analyzed later, most CMV-associated TCR beta chains appeared HLA-restricted. In a later analysis, parvovirus B19, influenza, CMV and Epstein-Barr virus appeared linked to several top co-occurrence clusters.

The chain recombines TRBV15 with TRBJ1-5, with D possibly TRBD1 on 5 matching bases. Specimen: PBMCs. The source is a man aged 40-49 years in good health and CMV-seropositive. The CDR3 region has the DNA TGTGCCACCAGCAGCCGGACACATCAGCCCCAGCATTTT. It specifies CATSSRTHQPQHF.